Presented here are 26 T cell receptor beta chains from one specimen sequenced in a study of T-cell reconstitution after alpha-beta-depleted transplantation in children. Broader study findings: Expanded clones from the graft, numbering several hundred, reportedly supplied alpha-beta T cells about two months after transplant.

For these TCRs, the target antigens are not known. This sample's TCRbeta library carried unique molecular identifier barcodes. TCRdb ran MiXCR on the PCR reads and lists one entry per CDR3 protein. The repertoire holds 32,000 or so distinct CDR3 sequences, with around 7% as singletons. The sequences come from peripheral blood, collected 60 days after TCRalphabeta/CD19-depleted stem cell transplant. These receptors all stem from a child less than two years old who had a stem cell transplant for acute myeloid leukemia, so the T cells may come from the graft donor.

This clonotype came up many times. This sequence joins TRBV20-1 and TRBJ2-7; D not certain. In germline, CDR1 is DFQATT, CDR2 SNEGSKA (reference sequence). Trimming took off 1 base at V and 4 bases at J, with 14 bases between the two ends. The CDR3 runs 14 residues. The CDR3 DNA is TGCAGTGCTAGAGCGAACAGAGTTCGGTACGAGCAGTACTTC. It translates to CSARANRVRYEQYF.

By share, this clonotype ranks as medium-sized. The rearrangement links TRBV21-1 to TRBJ2-2; the DNA was not compared with TRBD1, the D call given in the table. TRBV21-1 is a known pseudogene. The CDR3 has 16 residues. The CDR3 nucleotides are TGTGCCAGCAGCAAAGAAGGGGCAATTGGTACCGGGGAGCTGTTTTTT. The encoded protein is CASSKEGAIGTGELFF.

Many counts were recorded for this clonotype. The chain links TRBV5-1 to TRBJ2-7; D gene uncertain. The CDR3 covers 13 residues. The V end was cut by 4 bases, the J end by 5 bases, with 13 bases between. The germline CDR1 and CDR2 sequences are SGHRS and YFSETQ. CDR3 DNA: TGCGCCAGCAGCCTGAGTCATGGGGACGAGCAGTACTTC. It translates to CASSLSHGDEQYF.

This clonotype was detected ten times or more. The chain combines TRBV7-2 with TRBJ1-1; a weak D match, TRBD1 (6 bases). CDR3 size: 14 residues. The V gene lost 5 bases and the J gene lost 6 bases, with 16 bases spanning the gap. Germline assignment: CDR1 SGHTA and CDR2 FQGNSA. As DNA, the CDR3 is TGTGCCAGCAGCAAGAACAGGGTTACGGCTGAAGCTTTCTTT. Translation gives CASSKNRVTAEAFF.

This clonotype was counted ten times or more. In DNA, the CDR3 is TGTGCCAGCAGCCAGACAGGGGCTGATCAGCCCCAGCATTTT. This encodes CASSQTGADQPQHF. The chain recombines TRBV9 with TRBJ1-5; TRBD1 matches at 8 bases. The CDR3 runs 14 residues. The J segment lost 5 bases and the V segment lost 4 bases, leaving 5 bases of the junction unmatched. Germline values: CDR1 SGDLS, CDR2 YYNGEE.

The table lists this clonotype with many counts. At one end the junction does not follow the germline gene, possibly because of a read error. This rearrangement joins TRBV4-3 to TRBJ2-5; D may be TRBD2 (6 bases). The CDR3 covers 13 residues. Germline V lookup: CDR1 LGHNA, CDR2 YSLEER. The CDR3 DNA is TGTGCTAGCAGCCAAGGCGGAGGGGAGACCCAGTACTTC. Translation: CASSQGGGETQYF.

Many counts were recorded for this clonotype. Here the CDR3 DNA reads TGTGCCATCAGTGAAACGACAGGGTACGAGCAGTACTTC. The encoded protein is CAISETTGYEQYF. The chain combines TRBV10-3 with TRBJ2-7; TRBD1 matches at 7 bases. Germline V lookup: CDR1 ENHRY, CDR2 SYGVKD. The CDR3 contains 13 residues. V dropped 3 bases and J dropped 4; count of bases not matched to a gene: 3.

This clonotype came up many times. The chain combines TRBV6-1 with TRBJ2-1; tentatively, D is TRBD1 (5 bases). Trimming removed 6 bases from V and 7 bases from J, with 16 bases in between. Germline V lookup: CDR1 MNHNS, CDR2 SASEGT. The CDR3 runs to 14 residues. The CDR3 protein is CASRVRGRGNEQFF. CDR3 sequence (DNA): TGTGCCAGCAGGGTACGAGGTAGGGGAAATGAGCAGTTCTTC.

This clonotype was counted many times. This chain joins TRBV10-3 and TRBJ2-3, with 8 bases aligning to TRBD2. V lost 4 bases and J lost 6; bases outside the gene matches: 9. Germline assignment: CDR1 ENHRY and CDR2 SYGVKD. There are 15 residues in the CDR3. CDR3 loop: CAISGGGGGTDTQYF. The CDR3, as DNA: TGTGCCATCAGTGGGGGAGGCGGGGGGACGGATACGCAGTATTTT.

This clonotype has at least ten counts. This chain uses TRBV12-5 with TRBJ2-3, with 7 positions matching TRBD1. Germline CDR1 is LGHNT and CDR2 is FRNRAP. Losses at the gene ends were 6 bases for V and 2 bases for J; bases not matched to a gene: 5. The CDR3 has 14 amino acids. DNA for the CDR3: TGTGCTAGTGGGGACAGGAGGAACACAGATACGCAGTATTTT. As protein: CASGDRRNTDTQYF.

This clonotype was picked up many times. The rearrangement uses TRBV29-1 and TRBJ2-5, with TRBD1 matching over 9 bases. V lost 3 bases and J lost 5; bases outside the gene matches: 4. There are 13 residues in the CDR3. CDR1 and CDR2 from the germline V gene are SQVTM and ANQGSEA. CDR3 protein: CSVDPGTGETQYF. CDR3 nucleotide sequence: TGCAGCGTTGATCCCGGGACAGGGGAGACCCAGTACTTC.

This clonotype appeared many times. The chain couples TRBV27 to TRBJ2-2; D is possibly TRBD2 (5 bases). The CDR3 sequence is 14 residues long. V was pared by 6 bases and J by 4 bases, with 12 bases between. Germline V gives CDR1 MNHEY, CDR2 SMNVEV (reference sequence). CDR3 residues: CASRVLRGTGELFF. The DNA of the CDR3 is TGTGCCAGCAGGGTCCTTCGGGGCACCGGGGAGCTGTTTTTT.

This clonotype showed up many times. The chain links TRBV6-5 to TRBJ1-5, with D possibly matching TRBD1 (6 bases). The CDR3 is 13 residues long. The germline gives CDR1 MNHEY, CDR2 SVGAGI. Between the trimmed V and J ends, which lost 6 bases and 3 bases, there was a span of 9 bases. CDR3 protein: CASSRGYNQPQHF. The CDR3, as DNA: TGTGCCAGCAGCAGGGGTTACAATCAGCCCCAGCATTTT.

This clonotype showed up many times. This chain connects TRBV4-3 to TRBJ2-1; unclear D gene. V was shortened by 0 bases and J by 0 bases, with 9 bases between the two germline ends. The CDR3 runs 16 residues. Germline CDR1 is LGHNA and CDR2 is YSLEER. CDR3 DNA sequence: TGCGCCAGCAGCCAAGAATTGCCCAGCTCCTACAATGAGCAGTTCTTC. Protein sequence: CASSQELPSSYNEQFF.

This clonotype was recorded many times. This chain connects TRBV20-1 to TRBJ2-7, with D possibly being TRBD2 (5 bases). The CDR3 contains 15 residues. V was shortened by 3 bases and J by 3 bases, with 18 bases between the two germline ends. Germline CDR1 DFQATT, CDR2 SNEGSKA (reference sequence). The CDR3 sequence is CSASSLVGSLYEQYF. In nucleotides, the CDR3 is TGCAGTGCTAGTAGTCTAGTTGGGAGTCTCTACGAGCAGTACTTC.

There are many counts of this clonotype. The chain carries TRBV11-2 and TRBJ2-1, with D perhaps being TRBD1 or TRBD2 (5 bases each). Germline-derived CDR1 and CDR2 are SGHAT and FQNNGV. Trimming took off 5 bases at V and 5 bases at J, with 16 bases between the two ends. This CDR3 contains 15 residues. The CDR3 reads CASSPWGTSNNEQFF. For the CDR3, the DNA is TGTGCCAGCAGCCCCTGGGGGACCAGCAACAATGAGCAGTTCTTC.

This clonotype was seen many times. This chain uses TRBV9 with TRBJ2-4; the D gene is possibly TRBD2 (6 bases). Trimming took off 4 bases at V and 0 bases at J, with 11 bases between the two ends. The CDR3 sequence is 15 residues long. Germline CDR1 reads SGDLS; CDR2 reads YYNGEE. Here the CDR3 reads CASSRDFLAKNIQYF. For the CDR3, the DNA is TGTGCCAGCAGCCGGGACTTTTTAGCCAAAAACATTCAGTACTTC.

This clonotype was detected ten times or more. The chain employs TRBV7-9 and TRBJ2-4; possible D gene TRBD1, 5 bases. Germline V gives CDR1 SEHNR, CDR2 FQNEAQ (reference sequence). The CDR3 runs 16 residues. V lost 1 base and J 0 bases, leaving 10 bases between the germline ends. CDR3 bases: TGTGCCAGCAGCTTAGGACAGACTCTAGCCAAAAACATTCAGTACTTC. This sequence encodes CASSLGQTLAKNIQYF.

The V and J genes are TRBV2 and TRBJ2-7; the D is unclear. The germline V and J ends were trimmed by 4 bases and 2 bases, with 9 bases remaining between them. The CDR3 length is 13 residues. Germline-derived CDR1 and CDR2 are SNHLY and FYNNEI. In nucleotides, the CDR3 is TGTGCCAGCAGTGGAAGCGCGGCCTACGAGCAGTACTTC. It codes for CASSGSAAYEQYF.

Many counts were recorded for this clonotype. The CDR3 region has the DNA TGTGCCAGCAGTCCGAGCAGGAGCTCCTACAATGAGCAGTTCTTC. This translates into CASSPSRSSYNEQFF. The J gene is TRBJ2-1, the V gene TRBV7-3; D unclear. CDR3 size: 15 residues. CDR1 is SGHTA and CDR2 is FQGTGA in the germline V gene. Trimming cost V 6 bases and J 0 bases, with 12 bases left between them.

At least ten counts were recorded for this clonotype. One end of the junction does not line up with germline, which may come from a read error. The chain recombines TRBV6-5 with TRBJ2-3; 7 bases line up with TRBD2. The CDR3 has 16 amino acids. Germline CDR1 MNHEY, CDR2 SVGAGI. CDR3 protein: CASSYSTSAITDTQYF. The CDR3 DNA follows: TGTGCCAGCAGCTACTCCACTAGCGCAATCACAGATACGCAGTATTTT.

This clonotype was detected many times. V usage is TRBV12-3 or TRBV12-4 and J usage is TRBJ1-4; no definite D call. Deletions cut 2 bases from V and 7 bases from J, with 14 bases between. CDR3 length: 15 residues. CDR3 residues: CASSLNARVVEKLFF. Here the CDR3 DNA reads TGTGCCAGCAGTTTAAACGCCCGTGTGGTTGAAAAACTGTTTTTT.

This clonotype was detected ten times or more. V gene TRBV7-8 combines with J gene TRBJ2-1, with TRBD1 as a possible D gene (6 bases). The CDR3 spans 13 residues. Germline-derived CDR1 and CDR2 are SGHVS and FQNEAQ. The germline V and J ends were trimmed by 4 bases and 4 bases, with 8 bases remaining between them. CDR3 coding DNA: TGTGCCAGCAGCTGGACAGTGTACAATGAGCAGTTCTTC. Translation gives CASSWTVYNEQFF.

This clonotype was found many times. This rearrangement joins TRBV2 to TRBJ2-5; 11 bases line up with TRBD1. Trimming cost V 6 bases and J 3 bases; bases outside gene matches: 3. Germline loops: CDR1 SNHLY, CDR2 FYNNEI. There are 14 residues in the CDR3. CDR3 bases: TGTGCCAGCAGGGGGGACAGGGGGAAAGAGACCCAGTACTTC. Translation: CASRGDRGKETQYF.

This clonotype was picked up many times. This chain links TRBV6-1 with TRBJ2-5; 8 nucleotides agree with TRBD2. CDR1 and CDR2 from the germline V gene are MNHNS and SASEGT. With V trimmed by 6 bases and J by 2 bases, 11 bases remained unmatched. The CDR3 runs to 16 residues. CDR3 bases: TGTGCCAGCAGGAAAATCTCCGGGGGGGGGCAAGAGACCCAGTACTTC. It encodes CASRKISGGGQETQYF.

This clonotype has at least ten counts. The chain employs TRBV4-3 and TRBJ2-3; possibly TRBD1 for D (6 bases). Deletions cut 0 bases from V and 0 bases from J, with 13 bases between. Germline V gene data show CDR1 as LGHNA and CDR2 as YSLEER. The CDR3 is made up of 17 amino acids. The CDR3 nucleotides read TGCGCCAGCAGCCAAGATCCGCCGGGACATAGCACAGATACGCAGTATTTT. Translation: CASSQDPPGHSTDTQYF.